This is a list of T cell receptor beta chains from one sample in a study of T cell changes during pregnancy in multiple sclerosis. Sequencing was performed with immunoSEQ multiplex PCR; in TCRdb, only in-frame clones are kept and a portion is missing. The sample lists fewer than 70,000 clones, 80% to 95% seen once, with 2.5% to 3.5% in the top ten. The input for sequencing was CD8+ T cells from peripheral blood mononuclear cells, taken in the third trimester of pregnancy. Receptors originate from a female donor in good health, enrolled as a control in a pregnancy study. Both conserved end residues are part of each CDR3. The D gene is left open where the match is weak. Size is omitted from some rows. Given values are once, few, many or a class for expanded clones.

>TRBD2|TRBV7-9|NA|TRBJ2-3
TGTGCCAGCAGCCCGGCCGATAGCGGGGATACGCAGTATTTT
CASSPADSGDTQYF
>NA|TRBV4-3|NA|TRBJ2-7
TGCGCCAGCAGCCAAGAGCGGATCTCCGAGCAGTACTTC
CASSQERISEQYF
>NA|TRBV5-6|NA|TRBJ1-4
TGTGCCAGCAGCTTGGCACAGGAAGGGGAAAAACTGTTTTTT
CASSLAQEGEKLFF
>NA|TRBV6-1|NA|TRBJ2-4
TGTGCCAGCAGTGAAGATGGAGTTCTAGCCAAAAACATTCAGTACTTC
CASSEDGVLAKNIQYF
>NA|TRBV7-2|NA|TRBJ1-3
TGTGCCAGCAGCCCGCACGGGGACATCAGAGTTTCTGGAAACACCATATATTTT
CASSPHGDIRVSGNTIYF
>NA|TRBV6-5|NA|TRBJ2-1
TGTGCCAGCAGACAGGCGAGCTCCTACAATGAGCAGTTCTTC
CASRQASSYNEQFF
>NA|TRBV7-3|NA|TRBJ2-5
TGTGCCAGCAGCTTAACCCCGAGTGAGACCCAGTACTTC
CASSLTPSETQYF
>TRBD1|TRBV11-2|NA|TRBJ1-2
TGTGCCAGCAGCTTTTACTCCGAGCGGGACAGGGTCGGCTACACCTTC
CASSFYSERDRVGYTF
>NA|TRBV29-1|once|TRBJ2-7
TGCAGCGTTGCTGTACTGGGCCGGGGCTCCTACGAGCAGTACTTC
CSVAVLGRGSYEQYF
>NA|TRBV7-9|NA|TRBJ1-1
TGTGCCAGCAGCTCCATTCTCAGCACTGAAGCTTTCTTT
CASSSILSTEAFF
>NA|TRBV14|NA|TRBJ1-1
TGTGCCAGCAGCCCGGGTCGGAATTCATTAGGGGACACTGAAGCTTTCTTT
CASSPGRNSLGDTEAFF
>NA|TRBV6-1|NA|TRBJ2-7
TGTGCCAGCAGTGAAAGAGGGAACAGCTACGAGCAGTACTTC
CASSERGNSYEQYF
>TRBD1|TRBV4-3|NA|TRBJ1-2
TGCGCCAGCAGCCAAGATGAGGACAGGAGCTATGGCTACACCTTC
CASSQDEDRSYGYTF
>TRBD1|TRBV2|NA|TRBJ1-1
TGTGCCAGCAGTGAATTCTCGGGGACAGGTCCTTCTACTGAAGCTTTCTTT
CASSEFSGTGPSTEAFF
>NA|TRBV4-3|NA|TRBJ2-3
TGCGCCAGCAGCCAATTGCATCCGGCTAGCAATCCTAGCACAGATACGCAGTATTTT
CASSQLHPASNPSTDTQYF
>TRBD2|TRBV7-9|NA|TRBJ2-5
TGTGCCAGCAGCTTTGGGACTAGCGGTATAGAGACCCAGTACTTC
CASSFGTSGIETQYF
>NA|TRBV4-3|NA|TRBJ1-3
TGCGCCAGCAGCCAAGATCCGGCGGATATCTCTGGAAACACCATATATTTT
CASSQDPADISGNTIYF
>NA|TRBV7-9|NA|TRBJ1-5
TGTGCCAGCAGCCCCCCGACATCCTTATTTCAGCCCCAGCATTTT
CASSPPTSLFQPQHF
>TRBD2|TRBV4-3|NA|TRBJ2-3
TGCGCCAGCAGCCGAGCGGGGGGGACAACAGATACGCAGTATTTT
CASSRAGGTTDTQYF
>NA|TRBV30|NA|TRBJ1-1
TGTGCCTGGAGTGTGGGAGGGACAGAAGCTTTCTTT
CAWSVGGTEAFF
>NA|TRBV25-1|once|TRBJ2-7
TGTGCCAGCAGTGAATACGGGGCCTACGAGCAGTACTTC
CASSEYGAYEQYF
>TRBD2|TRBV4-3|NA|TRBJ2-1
TGCGCCAGCAGCCAAGCCCCGACTAGCGGGTTTTATAATGAGCAGTTCTTC
CASSQAPTSGFYNEQFF
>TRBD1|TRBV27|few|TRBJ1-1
TGTGCCAGCAGCCAGGGGGGCACTGAAGCTTTCTTT
CASSQGGTEAFF
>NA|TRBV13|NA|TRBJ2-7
TGTGCCAGCAGCTCCCAGGGGTCCTACGAGCAGTACTTC
CASSSQGSYEQYF
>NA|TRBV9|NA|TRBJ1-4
TGTGCCAGCAGCGCGGGGGGGGCAACTAATGAAAAACTGTTTTTT
CASSAGGATNEKLFF
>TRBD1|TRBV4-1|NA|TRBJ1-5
TGCGCCAGCAGCCAAGGACAGGGAGTACAGCCCCAGCATTTT
CASSQGQGVQPQHF
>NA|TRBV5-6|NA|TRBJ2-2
TGTGCCAGCAGCTTGACAGTCGGTTCCGGGGAGCTGTTTTTT
CASSLTVGSGELFF
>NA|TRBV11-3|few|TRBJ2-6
TGTGCCAGCAGCTACTTGGAGGGCGGGCCCGCCGACGTCCTGACTTTC
CASSYLEGGPADVLTF
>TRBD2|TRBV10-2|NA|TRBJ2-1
TGCGCCAGCAGTGATAGGGCGGGGGGCGGGGAGCAGTTCTTC
CASSDRAGGGEQFF
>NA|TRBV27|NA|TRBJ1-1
TGTGCCAGCAGTTTAGGCGGGGGCACTGAAGCTTTCTTT
CASSLGGGTEAFF
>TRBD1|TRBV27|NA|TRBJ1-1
TGTGCCAGCAGTCAAGCGGGACAGGGGGTTGAAGCTTTCTTT
CASSQAGQGVEAFF
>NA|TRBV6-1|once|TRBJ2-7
TGTGCCAGCAGAAAAACCCTAATTGTCGAGCAGTACTTC
CASRKTLIVEQYF
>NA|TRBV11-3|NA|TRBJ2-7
TGTGCCAGCAGCTTTGAGTTCGGGAGAGGTGTTTACGAGCAGTACTTC
CASSFEFGRGVYEQYF
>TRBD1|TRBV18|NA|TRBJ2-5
TGTGCCAGCTCACCGACCCACGTTTCGGGACAGGGGGGCCAAGAGACCCAGTACTTC
CASSPTHVSGQGGQETQYF
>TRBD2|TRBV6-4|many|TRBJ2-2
TGTGCCACGACTAGCGGATCCACCGGGGAGCTGTTTTTT
CATTSGSTGELFF
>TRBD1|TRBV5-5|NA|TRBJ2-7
TGTGCCAGCAGCTTGTATTCCGGGACAGTATACGAGCAGTACTTC
CASSLYSGTVYEQYF